This TCR beta chain was found in a study of T cell responses to AZD1222 COVID-19 vaccine. Note on this clone: What it binds is unknown.

Deletions cut 2 bases from V and 3 bases from J, with 9 bases between. The CDR3 has 13 residues. CDR1 SGHTS and CDR2 YDEGEE come from the germline V gene. Generated by immunoSEQ multiplex PCR, the TCRdb table keeps only in-frame clones and is missing some. The data show under 150,000 clones, 85% to 95% seen once. Points from the study as a whole: Most donors were white British and more were female, and clonal diversity was possibly underestimated. Two doses of AZD1222 preceded a rise in Spike-specific TCR breadth and depth.

The sample consisted of peripheral blood, taken on day 0 of AZD1222 vaccination. The origin of this receptor is an adult in good health. This chain uses TRBV5-8 with TRBJ2-7; the D is unclear. The CDR3 DNA sequence: TGTGCCAGCAGCTTCTTGACGAACTACGAGCAGTACTTC. Protein: CASSFLTNYEQYF.